The 5 T cell receptor beta chains below were found in one sample sequenced in a study of blood T cells in healthy people across ages. It was with a sample-barcoded 5' primer and a J-beta primer mix that a second PCR of roughly 6 to 12 cycles was run. MiXCR was run by TCRdb on the 5' RACE reads, yielding one entry per CDR3 protein. The sample includes fewer than 1.5 million distinct CDR3 sequences, roughly 45% of them seen just once. Sample: blood. Source of these receptors: a woman aged 18-29 years in good health.

V is TRBV27 and J is TRBJ1-2, with D unclear. CDR1 MNHEY and CDR2 SMNVEV come from the germline V gene (reference sequence). The CDR3 loop spans 15 amino acids. V shed 5 bases and J shed 1 base, with 14 bases lying between them. Here the CDR3 DNA reads TGTGCCAGCAGTCCGCGACACATATTTAACTATGGCTACACCTTC. This translates into CASSPRHIFNYGYTF.

This clonotype was counted between two and nine times. The chain joins TRBV29-1 to TRBJ1-2; D unclear. This CDR3 is 13 amino acids long. CDR1 is SQVTM, CDR2 ANQGSEA, per germline. Trimming cost V 7 bases and J 8 bases, with 20 bases left between them. The CDR3 loop is CSATSAAGSGYTF. The CDR3 bases are TGCAGCGCCACCTCGGCAGCCGGGTCGGGCTACACCTTC.

Only a few counts were recorded for this clonotype. V and J are TRBV6-1 and TRBJ2-7; D not resolved. This CDR3 comprises 16 residues. Germline V CDR1 and CDR2: MNHNS, SASEGT. V shed 4 bases and J shed 2 bases, with 18 bases lying between them. DNA of the CDR3: TGTGCCAGCAGTGCTCGTGGGAAAGGGAAAACCTACGAGCAGTACTTC. Translating gives CASSARGKGKTYEQYF.

This clonotype was seen a handful of times. This sequence joins TRBV6-5 and TRBJ2-7; D gene ambiguous. Looked up from germline, CDR1 is MNHEY and CDR2 is SVGAGI. The length of the CDR3 is 14 residues. V gave up 9 bases and J gave up 3 bases, with 18 bases separating them. The CDR3 DNA is TGTGCCAGTCGTGACAACCTACTTAACTACGAGCAGTACTTC. Protein: CASRDNLLNYEQYF.

V is TRBV20-1 and J is TRBJ2-1; 9 bases fit TRBD1. V lost 3 bases to trimming and J lost 8 bases; unmatched junction nucleotides: 5. The V gene's germline CDR1 is DFQATT and CDR2 SNEGSKA (reference sequence). The CDR3 is 13 residues long. As DNA, the CDR3 is TGCAGTGCTAGGACGGACAGGGGTGATGAGCAGTTCTTC. Translated, it gives CSARTDRGDEQFF.